The subject of this entry is one T cell receptor beta chain. From RNA transcripts, TCR beta CDR3 regions were amplified. The HTBI set primed first-round TCR CDR3 RT-PCR. MiXCR, applied by TCRdb to the multiplex PCR reads, yields one record per CDR3 protein. This table has around 300,000 distinct CDR3 sequences, 12% to 15% appearing once. The data derive from a study of T cells in Graves' hyperthyroidism and ophthalmopathy. This CDR3 contains 14 residues. Trimming left V 1 base short and J 3 bases short, with 9 bases between. Per the germline V gene, CDR1 is LNHNV and CDR2 is YYDKDF (reference sequence).

This chain connects TRBV15 to TRBJ2-5, with D possibly matching TRBD2 (5 bases). The receptor was isolated from a woman in her forties or fifties with Graves' hyperthyroidism that later progressed to Graves' ophthalmopathy. Sequencing used blood. The CDR3 DNA follows: TGTGCCACCAGCAGAGGGGGAGCCAAAGAGACCCAGTACTTC. This gives the protein CATSRGGAKETQYF.